The subject of this entry is one TCR beta chain. Its target is unknown. The V gene end was trimmed by 5 bases and the J gene end by 4 bases; junction bases not matched to a gene: 9. CDR3 size: 15 residues. Germline CDR1 reads PRHDT; CDR2 reads FYEKMQ (reference sequence). The immunoSEQ assay was v3.0, run at survey level. The protocol was immunoSEQ multiplex PCR, while the TCRdb copy is restricted to in-frame clones and leaves out a portion. In the table there are approximately 13,000 clones, around 80% of which are singletons. This sample is part of a study of long-term antiretroviral therapy in people with HIV. Broader study findings: Repertoire dominance by clones expanded before ART was seen at all time points. Repertoires looked antigen-experienced, with only a slight naive shift after ART.

The source of this sequence is a man aged 40-49 years with HIV. This rearrangement joins TRBV13 to TRBJ2-7; 9 nucleotides agree with TRBD2. The source was unsorted PBMCs, collected 1.3 years before starting antiretroviral therapy. DNA for the CDR3: TGTGCCAGCAGCCCGGAGGGGCTAGCGGGGTACGAGCAGTACTTC. Protein: CASSPEGLAGYEQYF.